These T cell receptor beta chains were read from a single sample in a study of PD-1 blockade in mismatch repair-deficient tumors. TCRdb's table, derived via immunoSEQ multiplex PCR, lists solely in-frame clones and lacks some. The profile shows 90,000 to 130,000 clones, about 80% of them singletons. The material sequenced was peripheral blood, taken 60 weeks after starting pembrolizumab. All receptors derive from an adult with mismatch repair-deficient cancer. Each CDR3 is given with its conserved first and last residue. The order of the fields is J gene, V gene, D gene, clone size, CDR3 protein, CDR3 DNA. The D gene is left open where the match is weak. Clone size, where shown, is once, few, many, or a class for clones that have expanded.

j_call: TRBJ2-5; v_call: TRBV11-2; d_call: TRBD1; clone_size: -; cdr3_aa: CASSFDRGPGETQYF; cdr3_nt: TGTGCCAGCAGCTTCGACAGGGGCCCTGGGGAGACCCAGTACTTC
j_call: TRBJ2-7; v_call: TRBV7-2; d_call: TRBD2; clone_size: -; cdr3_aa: CASSLVPAGDSYEQYF; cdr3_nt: TGTGCCAGCAGCTTAGTTCCAGCGGGGGATTCCTACGAGCAGTACTTC
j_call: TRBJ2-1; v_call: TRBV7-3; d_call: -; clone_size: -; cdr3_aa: CASSSGPTYYNEQFF; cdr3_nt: TGTGCCAGCAGCAGCGGGCCAACATACTACAATGAGCAGTTCTTC
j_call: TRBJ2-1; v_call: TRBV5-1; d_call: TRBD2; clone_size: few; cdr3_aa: CASSFSGTSGSRSEQFF; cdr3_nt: TGCGCCAGCAGCTTCTCCGGGACTAGCGGGAGTCGTAGTGAGCAGTTCTTC
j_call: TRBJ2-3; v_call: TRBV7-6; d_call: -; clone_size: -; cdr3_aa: CASSFRQGRGEDTQYF; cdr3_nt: TGTGCCAGCAGCTTCAGACAGGGGAGGGGAGAGGATACGCAGTATTTT
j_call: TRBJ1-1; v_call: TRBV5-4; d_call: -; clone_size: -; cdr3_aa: CASSLKEGMNTEAFF; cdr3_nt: TGTGCCAGCAGCTTGAAGGAGGGTATGAACACTGAAGCTTTCTTT
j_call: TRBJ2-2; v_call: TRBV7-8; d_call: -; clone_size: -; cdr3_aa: CASRLAGATYTGELFF; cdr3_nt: TGTGCCAGCAGGTTAGCAGGGGCTACGTACACCGGGGAGCTGTTTTTT
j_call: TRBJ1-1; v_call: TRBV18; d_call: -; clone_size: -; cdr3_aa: CASSPLSGVGVGTEAFF; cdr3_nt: TGTGCCAGCTCACCACTTTCGGGGGTTGGGGTGGGGACTGAAGCTTTCTTT
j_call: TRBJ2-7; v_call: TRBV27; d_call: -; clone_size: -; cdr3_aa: CASSPGNPIYEQYF; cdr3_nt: TGTGCCAGCAGTCCGGGGAATCCAATCTACGAGCAGTACTTC
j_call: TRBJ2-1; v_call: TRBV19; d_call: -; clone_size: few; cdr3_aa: CASTGVLKLGHNEQFF; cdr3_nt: TGTGCCAGTACGGGGGTCTTGAAGCTCGGGCACAATGAGCAGTTCTTC
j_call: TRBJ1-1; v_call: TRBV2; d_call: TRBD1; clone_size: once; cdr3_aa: CASSPHGQGSEAFF; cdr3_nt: TGTGCCAGCAGTCCCCACGGACAGGGCTCTGAAGCTTTCTTT
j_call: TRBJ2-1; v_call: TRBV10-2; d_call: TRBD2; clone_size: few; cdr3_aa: CASRVDVGGWDEQFF; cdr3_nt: TGCGCCAGCAGGGTAGACGTGGGGGGGTGGGATGAGCAGTTCTTC
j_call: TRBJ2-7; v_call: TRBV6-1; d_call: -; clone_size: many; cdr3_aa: CASRGAGATYEQYF; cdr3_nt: TGTGCCAGCAGGGGGGCGGGAGCTACGTACGAGCAGTACTTC
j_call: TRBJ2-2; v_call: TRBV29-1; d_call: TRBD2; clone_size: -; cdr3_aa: CSDSGDYSGETGELFF; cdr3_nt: TGCAGCGACTCCGGGGACTATTCGGGAGAGACCGGGGAGCTGTTTTTT
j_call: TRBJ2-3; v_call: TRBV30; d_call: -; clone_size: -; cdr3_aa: CAWSLREADTQYF; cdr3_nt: TGTGCCTGGAGTTTGAGGGAGGCAGATACGCAGTATTTT